Below are 7 T cell receptor beta chains sequenced from a single sample in a study of T cells after yellow fever vaccination. TCRdb re-called the 5' RACE reads through MiXCR, storing one row per CDR3 protein. The sample holds 99,000 or so distinct CDR3 sequences, approximately 5.5% seen once. Sample: CD8+ T cells sorted from PBMCs, taken 10 days after the yellow fever booster vaccination. Receptor source: a man between 18 and 29 years old who received the YFV17D yellow fever vaccine.

The rearrangement uses TRBV12-3 or TRBV12-4 and TRBJ1-1; D unclear. The CDR3 runs 15 residues. V was clipped by 4 bases and J by 1 base, with 13 bases between them. The CDR3 DNA reads TGTGCCAGCAGTTCTCACATGGGTGAGAACACTGAAGCTTTCTTT. It yields the protein CASSSHMGENTEAFF.

In this sample, this clonotype turned up many times. The rearrangement links TRBV7-2 to TRBJ2-3, with TRBD2 identical over 8 bases. The CDR3 is 16 amino acids. V was clipped by 8 bases and J by 1 base; unmatched bases: 11. Germline CDR1 SGHTA, CDR2 FQGNSA. The CDR3 region is CASCPAAGGCTDTQYF. The DNA of the CDR3 is TGTGCCAGCTGCCCGGCGGCGGGGGGCTGCACAGATACGCAGTATTTT.

The chain joins TRBV29-1 to TRBJ2-2; D is ambiguous. V was shortened by 6 bases and J by 2 bases, with 16 bases between the two germline ends. Looked up from germline, CDR1 is SQVTM and CDR2 is ANQGSEA. The CDR3 has 15 residues. CDR3 DNA sequence: TGCAGCGTCGAAAACCCCCGGGCCAACACCGGGGAGCTGTTTTTT. It translates to CSVENPRANTGELFF.

This clonotype came up a few times. The V and J genes are TRBV24-1 and TRBJ2-3; D is uncertain. Trimming cost V 4 bases and J 9 bases, with 13 bases left between them. The germline gives CDR1 KGHDR, CDR2 SFDVKD. This CDR3 contains 13 residues. The CDR3 DNA is TGTGCCACCAGTGACCTGGACCTGAGGACGCAGTATTTT. Translation: CATSDLDLRTQYF.

The J gene is TRBJ1-3, the V gene TRBV7-6, with D perhaps TRBD1 (5 bases). CDR3 length equals 17 residues. The germline V gene has CDR1 SGHVS and CDR2 FNYEAQ. V lost 3 bases to trimming and J lost 2 bases, with 17 bases between them. The CDR3 here is CASSFWAGQDPGNTIYF. For the CDR3, the DNA is TGTGCCAGCAGCTTTTGGGCAGGGCAGGATCCTGGAAACACCATATATTTT.

V gene TRBV27 combines with J gene TRBJ2-1; 7 nucleotides match TRBD1. V gave up 8 bases and J gave up 6 bases; unmatched junction bases: 4. The CDR3 is made up of 12 amino acids. The germline CDR1 and CDR2 sequences are MNHEY and SMNVEV (reference sequence). This CDR3 reads CASGTACNEQFF. In DNA, the CDR3 is TGTGCCAGCGGGACAGCCTGCAATGAGCAGTTCTTC.

This clonotype was recorded a few times. The V call is TRBV29-1, the J call TRBJ2-2; D is unclear. Germline V lookup: CDR1 SQVTM, CDR2 ANQGSEA. This CDR3 has 13 amino acids. V shed 4 bases and J shed 0 bases, with 6 bases lying between them. The CDR3 loop reads CSVGQANTGELFF. In DNA, the CDR3 is TGCAGCGTTGGGCAGGCGAACACCGGGGAGCTGTTTTTT.